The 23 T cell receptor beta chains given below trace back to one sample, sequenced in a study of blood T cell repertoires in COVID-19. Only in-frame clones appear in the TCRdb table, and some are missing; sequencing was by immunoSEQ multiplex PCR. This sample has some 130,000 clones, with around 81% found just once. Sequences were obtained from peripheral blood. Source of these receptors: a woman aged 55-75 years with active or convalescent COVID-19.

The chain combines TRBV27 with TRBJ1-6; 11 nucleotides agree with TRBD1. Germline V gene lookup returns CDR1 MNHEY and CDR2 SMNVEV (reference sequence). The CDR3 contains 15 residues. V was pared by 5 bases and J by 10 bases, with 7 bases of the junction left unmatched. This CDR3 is CASSRGQGERSPLHF. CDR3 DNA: TGTGCCAGCAGTAGGGGACAGGGGGAGCGATCACCCCTCCACTTT.

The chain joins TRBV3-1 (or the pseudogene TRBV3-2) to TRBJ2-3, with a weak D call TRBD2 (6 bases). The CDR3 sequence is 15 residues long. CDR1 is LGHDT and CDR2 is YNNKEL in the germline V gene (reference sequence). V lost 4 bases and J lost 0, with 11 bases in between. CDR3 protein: CASSPGERSTDTQYF. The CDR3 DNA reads TGTGCCAGCAGCCCGGGGGAGAGGAGCACAGATACGCAGTATTTT.

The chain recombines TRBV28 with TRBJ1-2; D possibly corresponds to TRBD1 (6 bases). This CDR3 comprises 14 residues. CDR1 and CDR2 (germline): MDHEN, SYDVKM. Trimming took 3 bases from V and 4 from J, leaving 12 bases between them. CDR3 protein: CASSFAQGFYGYTF. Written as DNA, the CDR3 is TGTGCCAGCAGTTTTGCTCAGGGGTTCTATGGCTACACCTTC.

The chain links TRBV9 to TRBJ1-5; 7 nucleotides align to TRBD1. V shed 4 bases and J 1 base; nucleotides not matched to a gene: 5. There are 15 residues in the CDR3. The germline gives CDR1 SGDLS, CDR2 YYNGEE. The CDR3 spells CASSLTGESNQPQHF. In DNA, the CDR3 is TGTGCCAGCAGCTTAACAGGGGAAAGCAATCAGCCCCAGCATTTT.

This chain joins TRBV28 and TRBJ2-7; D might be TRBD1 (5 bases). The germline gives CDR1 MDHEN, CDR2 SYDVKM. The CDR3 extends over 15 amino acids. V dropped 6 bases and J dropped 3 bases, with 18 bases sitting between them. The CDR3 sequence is CASSRTTDPYYEQYV. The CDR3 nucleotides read TGTGCCAGCAGCCGGACGACAGACCCATACTACGAGCAGTACGTC.

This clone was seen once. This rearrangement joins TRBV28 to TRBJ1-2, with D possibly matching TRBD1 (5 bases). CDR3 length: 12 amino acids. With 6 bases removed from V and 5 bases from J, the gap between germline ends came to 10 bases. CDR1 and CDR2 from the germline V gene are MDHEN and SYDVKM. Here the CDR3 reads CASSPSGYGYTF. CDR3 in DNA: TGTGCCAGCAGCCCGTCAGGGTATGGCTACACCTTC.

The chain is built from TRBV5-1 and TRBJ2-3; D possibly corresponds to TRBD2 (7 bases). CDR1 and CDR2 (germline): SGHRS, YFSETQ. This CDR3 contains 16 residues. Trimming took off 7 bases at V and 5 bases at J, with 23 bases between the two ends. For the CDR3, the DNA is TGCGCCAGCTTGCGAGGGGGGGCTGGAGGTCAAGATACGCAGTATTTT. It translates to CASLRGGAGGQDTQYF.

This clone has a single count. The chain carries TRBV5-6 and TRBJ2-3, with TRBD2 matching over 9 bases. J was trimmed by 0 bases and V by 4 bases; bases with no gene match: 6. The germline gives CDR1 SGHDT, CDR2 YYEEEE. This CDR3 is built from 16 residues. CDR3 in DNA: TGTGCCAGCAGCGGGGGACTAGCAGTTAGCACAGATACGCAGTATTTT. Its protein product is CASSGGLAVSTDTQYF.

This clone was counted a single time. The CDR3 region has the DNA TGTGCCAGCAGCTCTAGGGAGAGGTACGAGCAGTACTTC. Translation gives CASSSRERYEQYF. This chain uses TRBV7-8 with TRBJ2-7, with D perhaps matching TRBD2 (5 bases). The CDR3 is made up of 13 amino acids. CDR1 is SGHVS and CDR2 is FQNEAQ in the germline V gene. Trimming removed 4 bases at V and 4 bases at J, with 11 bases between.

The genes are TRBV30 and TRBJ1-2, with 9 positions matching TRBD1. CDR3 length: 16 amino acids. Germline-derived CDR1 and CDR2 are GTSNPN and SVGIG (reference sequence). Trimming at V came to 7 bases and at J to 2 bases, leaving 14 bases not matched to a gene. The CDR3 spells CALFRDRVKLNYGYTF. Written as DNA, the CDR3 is TGTGCCTTGTTCCGGGACAGGGTTAAGCTGAACTATGGCTACACCTTC.

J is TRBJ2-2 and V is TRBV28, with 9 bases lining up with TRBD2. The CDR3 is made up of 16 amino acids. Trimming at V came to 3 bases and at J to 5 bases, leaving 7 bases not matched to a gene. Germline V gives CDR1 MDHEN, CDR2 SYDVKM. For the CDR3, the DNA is TGTGCCAGCAGTTTCCAGCTAGCGGGAAAAACCGGGGAGCTGTTTTTT. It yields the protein CASSFQLAGKTGELFF.

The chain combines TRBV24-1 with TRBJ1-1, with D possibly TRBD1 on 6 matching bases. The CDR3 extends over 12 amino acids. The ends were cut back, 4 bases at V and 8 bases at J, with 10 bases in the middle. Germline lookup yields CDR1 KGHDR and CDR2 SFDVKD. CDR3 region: CATSESDREAFF. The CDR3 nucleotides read TGTGCCACCAGTGAGTCGGACAGAGAAGCTTTCTTT.

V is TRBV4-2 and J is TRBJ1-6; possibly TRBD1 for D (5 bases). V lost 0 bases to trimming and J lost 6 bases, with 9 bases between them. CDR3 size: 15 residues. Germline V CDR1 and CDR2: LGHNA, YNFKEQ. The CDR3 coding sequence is TGTGCCAGCAGCCAAGATGGGGCACTTAATTCACCCCTCCACTTT. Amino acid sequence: CASSQDGALNSPLHF.

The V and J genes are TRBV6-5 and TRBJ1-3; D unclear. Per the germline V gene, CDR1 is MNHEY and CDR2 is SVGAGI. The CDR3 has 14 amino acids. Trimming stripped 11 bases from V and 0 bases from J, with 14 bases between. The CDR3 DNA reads TGTGCCGGAGGGCAGAGAGACTCTGGAAACACCATATATTTT. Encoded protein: CAGGQRDSGNTIYF.

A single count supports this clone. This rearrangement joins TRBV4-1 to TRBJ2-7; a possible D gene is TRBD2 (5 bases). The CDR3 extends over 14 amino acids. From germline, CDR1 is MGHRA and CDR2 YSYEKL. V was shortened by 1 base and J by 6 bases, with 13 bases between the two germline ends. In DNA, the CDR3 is TGCGCCAGCAGCCAAGTATATGGTAGCGTCGAGCAGTACGTC. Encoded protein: CASSQVYGSVEQYV.

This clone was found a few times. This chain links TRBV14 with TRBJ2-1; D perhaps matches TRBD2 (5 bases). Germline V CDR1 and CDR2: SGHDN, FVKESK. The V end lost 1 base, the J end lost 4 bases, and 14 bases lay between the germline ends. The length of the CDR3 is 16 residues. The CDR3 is CASSQGPADPYNEQFF. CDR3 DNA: TGTGCCAGCAGCCAAGGTCCAGCGGATCCATACAATGAGCAGTTCTTC.

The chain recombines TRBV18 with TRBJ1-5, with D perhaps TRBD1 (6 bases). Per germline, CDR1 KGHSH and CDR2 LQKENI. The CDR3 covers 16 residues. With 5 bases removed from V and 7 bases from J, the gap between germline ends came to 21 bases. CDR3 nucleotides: TGTGCCAGCTCAGCGGGGGCGTCGGGGGGTGGACAGCCCCAGCATTTT. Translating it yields CASSAGASGGGQPQHF.

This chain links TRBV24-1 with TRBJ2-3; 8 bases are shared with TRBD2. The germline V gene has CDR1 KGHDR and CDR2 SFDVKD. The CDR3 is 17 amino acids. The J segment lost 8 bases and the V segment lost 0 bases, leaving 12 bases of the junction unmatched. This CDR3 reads CATSDLTGPGRGGTQYF. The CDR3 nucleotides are TGTGCCACCAGTGATTTGACGGGGCCCGGGAGGGGTGGTACGCAGTATTTT.

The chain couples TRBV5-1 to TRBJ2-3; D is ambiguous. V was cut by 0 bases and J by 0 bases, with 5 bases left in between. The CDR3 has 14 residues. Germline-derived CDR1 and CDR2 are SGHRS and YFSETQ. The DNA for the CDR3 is TGCGCCAGCAGCTTGGTAACTAGCACAGATACGCAGTATTTT. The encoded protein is CASSLVTSTDTQYF. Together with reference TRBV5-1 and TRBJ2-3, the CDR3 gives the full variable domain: KAGVTQTPRYLIKTRGQQVTLSCSPISGHRSVSWYQQTPGQGLQFLFEYFSETQRNKGNFPGRFSGRQFSNSRSEMNVSTLELGDSALYLCASSLVTSTDTQYFGPGTRLTVL.

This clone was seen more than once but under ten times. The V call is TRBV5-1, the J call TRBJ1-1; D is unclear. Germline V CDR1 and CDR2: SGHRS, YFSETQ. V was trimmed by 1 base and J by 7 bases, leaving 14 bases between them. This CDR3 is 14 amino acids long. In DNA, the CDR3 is TGCGCCAGCAGCTTGTTCGGAGGCCCAGGTGAAGCTTTCTTT. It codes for CASSLFGGPGEAFF.

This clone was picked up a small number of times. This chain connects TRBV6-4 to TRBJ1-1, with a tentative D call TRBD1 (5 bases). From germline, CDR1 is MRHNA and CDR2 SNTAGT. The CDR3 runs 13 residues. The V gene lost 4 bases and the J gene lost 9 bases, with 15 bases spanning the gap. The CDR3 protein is CASSVTRQSQAFF. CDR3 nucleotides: TGTGCCAGCAGTGTCACCAGACAGAGCCAAGCTTTCTTT.

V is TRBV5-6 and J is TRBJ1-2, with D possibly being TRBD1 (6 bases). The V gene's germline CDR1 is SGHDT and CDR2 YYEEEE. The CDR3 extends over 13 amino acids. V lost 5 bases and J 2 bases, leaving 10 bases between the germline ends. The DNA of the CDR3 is TGTGCCAGCAGAACTGGACAGAACTATGGCTACACCTTC. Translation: CASRTGQNYGYTF.

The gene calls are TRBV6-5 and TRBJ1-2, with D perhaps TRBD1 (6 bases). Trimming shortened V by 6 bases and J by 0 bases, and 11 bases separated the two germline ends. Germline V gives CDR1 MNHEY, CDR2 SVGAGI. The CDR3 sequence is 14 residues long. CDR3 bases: TGTGCCAGCAGCAGGCCAGGGGCTAACTATGGCTACACCTTC. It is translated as CASSRPGANYGYTF.